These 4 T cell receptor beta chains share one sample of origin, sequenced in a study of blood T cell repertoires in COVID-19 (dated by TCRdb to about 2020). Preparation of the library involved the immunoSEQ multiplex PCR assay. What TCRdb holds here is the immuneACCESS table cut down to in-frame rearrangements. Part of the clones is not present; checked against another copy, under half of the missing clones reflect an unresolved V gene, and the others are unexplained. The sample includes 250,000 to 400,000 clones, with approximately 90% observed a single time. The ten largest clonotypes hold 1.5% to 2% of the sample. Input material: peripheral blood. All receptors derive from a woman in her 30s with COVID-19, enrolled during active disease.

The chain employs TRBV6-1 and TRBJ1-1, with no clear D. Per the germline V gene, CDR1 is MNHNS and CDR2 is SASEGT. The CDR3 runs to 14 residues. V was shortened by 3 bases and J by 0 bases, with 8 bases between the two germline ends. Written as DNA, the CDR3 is TGTGCCAGCAGTGAGCCCCGAGTGAACACTGAAGCTTTCTTT. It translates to CASSEPRVNTEAFF.

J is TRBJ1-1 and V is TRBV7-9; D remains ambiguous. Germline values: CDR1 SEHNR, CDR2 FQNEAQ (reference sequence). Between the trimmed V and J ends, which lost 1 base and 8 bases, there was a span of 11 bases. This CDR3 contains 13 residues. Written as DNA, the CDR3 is TGTGCCAGCAGCTTAGTAAACTCCCCCGAAGCTTTCTTT. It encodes CASSLVNSPEAFF.

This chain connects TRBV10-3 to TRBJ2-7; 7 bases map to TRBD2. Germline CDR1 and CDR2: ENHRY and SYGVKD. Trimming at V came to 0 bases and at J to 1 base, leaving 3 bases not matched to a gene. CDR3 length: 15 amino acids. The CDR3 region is CAISESRDYSYEQYF. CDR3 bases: TGTGCCATCAGTGAGTCAAGGGACTATTCCTACGAGCAGTACTTC.

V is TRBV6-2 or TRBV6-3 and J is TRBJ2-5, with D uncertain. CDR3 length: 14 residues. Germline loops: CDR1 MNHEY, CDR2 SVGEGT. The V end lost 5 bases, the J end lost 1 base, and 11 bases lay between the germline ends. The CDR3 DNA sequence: TGTGCCAGCAGTGCTTTGCGCCTCCAAGAGACCCAGTACTTC. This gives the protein CASSALRLQETQYF.